Listed here is a single T cell receptor beta chain. Its recognized antigen is unknown. Per-base quality was not reported, and no clone a single base away is much larger than it. PBMCs were isolated by Ficoll-Paque density gradient centrifugation. The germline V and J ends show losses of 1 base and 7 bases respectively, and no gene match explains 9 bases of the junction. Taken from cysteine to phenylalanine, the CDR3 has 15 residues. Of all the DNA, just the CDR3 is kept, 45 bases in frame from base 1. Sequenced using an Illumina NovaSeq 6000. TCRalpha and TCRbeta cDNA libraries were constructed by 5'RACE with constant-segment primers, with sample barcodes and unique molecular identifiers being introduced. Trizol reagent was used to extract RNA from every sample. The libraries were amplified in two PCR steps, and the second step added a second sample barcode and Illumina TruSeq adapters. Libraries were sequenced on an Illumina NovaSeq with 2 x 150 bp paired-end reads. The source study handled its data this way. Demultiplexing of reads and collapsing into UMI-guided consensus sequences were performed with migec v1.2.7. Using mixcr v2.1.11, UMI consensuses were aligned to TRA and TRB V and J templates and then assembled into clonotypes. A clonotype was counted as expanded or contracted only when both edgeR and NoisET called the clonotype significant, with the noise models trained on biological replicates. For edgeR calls, the thresholds were a false discovery rate-adjusted p below 0.01 and a log2 fold-change of 1. As an exploratory analysis of dynamics, max-normalized trajectories of the 1000 most abundant clonotypes were examined with PCA combined with hierarchical clustering. Separately sequenced CD4+ and CD8+ repertoires were used to assign the CD4 or CD8 phenotype of responding clones. TCRdb cleaned the public reads at Q25 with fastp, built clones with MiXCR and kept in-frame beta chains. Here each entry gathers all rows of one CDR3 protein and keeps the most common genes and DNA. TCRdb assigned the V and J calls; the authors' analysis was not used. This sample holds under 350,000 distinct CDR3 sequences; around 15% were observed only once. The ten top clones hold 20% to 25% of the sample.

The data are from a study of T-cell memory formation after mild COVID-19 (dated by TCRdb to the early 2020s). Notes on the research overall: TCR sequence clusters from the two donors were found to be largely donor specific. T-cell clones expanding and contracting after mild COVID-19 in a couple of donors were tracked by longitudinal TCRalpha and TCRbeta repertoire sequencing. The cohort comprised two young, previously healthy adult volunteers, one female and one male. Here is what the overall study found, with its caveats: SARS-CoV-2 specificity of the second-wave clones peaking on day 37 was not confirmed. Clones that contracted from day 15 to 85 showed balanced CD4/CD8 phenotypes, whereas a second wave of clones that expanded from day 15 to 37 leaned towards CD4+. Some responding clones were detected in pre-infection memory, suggesting pre-existing cross-reactive memory T cells joined the SARS-CoV-2 response. Contracting CD4+ clones appeared mostly in the CM and EM memory subsets, whereas CD8+ clones were enriched in EMRA. The study covered only a couple of mild cases, and larger cohorts including severe cases with pre-infection samples were considered necessary.

The source of this sequence is a man aged 18 to 29 who had mild COVID-19 (a few samples of this study predate the infection). The sample titles of this study are shuffled in the database, so cell type and time point are left out; the donor was told from shared clones. The sequence links TRBV12-3 or TRBV12-4 to TRBJ1-1, with TRBD1 matching 7 junction bases. Sequences were obtained from PBMCs or a T cell subset sorted from them (not recorded which). The CDR3 sequence is CASSLGRGGISEAFF. The DNA sequence reads TGTGCCAGCAGTTTAGGTAGAGGGGGCATTAGTGAAGCTTTCTTT.